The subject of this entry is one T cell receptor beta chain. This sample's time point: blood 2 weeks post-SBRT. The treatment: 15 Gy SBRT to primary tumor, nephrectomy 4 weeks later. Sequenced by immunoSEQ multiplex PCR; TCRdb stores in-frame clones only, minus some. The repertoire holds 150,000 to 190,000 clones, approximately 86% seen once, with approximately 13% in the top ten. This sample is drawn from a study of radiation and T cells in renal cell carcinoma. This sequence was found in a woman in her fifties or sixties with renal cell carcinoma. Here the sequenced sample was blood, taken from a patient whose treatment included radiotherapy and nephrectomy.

The DNA for the CDR3 is TGTGCCAGCTCACCATTGAGGTTTACGACTCGGATGACTTATGGCTACACCTTC. Protein: CASSPLRFTTRMTYGYTF. The V and J genes are TRBV18 and TRBJ1-2; no clear D gene. The CDR3 has 18 residues. Germline CDR1 and CDR2: KGHSH and LQKENI. The ends were cut back, 2 bases at V and 5 bases at J, with 24 bases in the middle.